This is a list of T cell receptor beta chains from one sample in a study of OX40 agonist ivuxolimab in advanced cancers. Assay: immunoSEQ multiplex PCR; the TCRdb copy retains only in-frame clones and omits some. The sample includes approximately 70,000 clones, about 82% of them seen just once. The sample was CD4+ or CD8+ T cells sorted from blood, taken in a trial of the OX40 agonist ivuxolimab. The receptors originated from an adult with an advanced solid tumor such as melanoma, head and neck, liver or kidney cancer. The CDR3 runs from the conserved cysteine through the conserved F or W. The D gene is left open where the match is weak. A row's size may be missing; if present it is once, few, many or a size class.

j_call,v_call,clone_size,d_call,cdr3_aa,cdr3_nt
TRBJ2-7,TRBV7-3,NA,TRBD1,CASSTIRGQGRGTYEQYF,TGTGCCAGCAGCACTATCAGGGGACAGGGAAGGGGTACGTACGAGCAGTACTTC
TRBJ2-1,TRBV19,NA,TRBD2,CASSIDPAGWGNEQFF,TGTGCCAGTAGTATAGATCCAGCGGGATGGGGTAATGAGCAGTTCTTC
TRBJ2-5,TRBV7-2,NA,NA,CASSLNPRETQYF,TGTGCCAGCAGCCTGAATCCCAGGGAGACCCAGTACTTC
TRBJ2-7,TRBV6-6,NA,TRBD2,CATRGGGGEAYEQYF,TGTGCCACTCGAGGAGGCGGGGGTGAAGCCTACGAGCAGTACTTC
TRBJ2-7,TRBV7-2,NA,NA,CASSLGEAFSYEQYF,TGTGCCAGCAGCTTGGGCGAGGCTTTCTCCTACGAGCAGTACTTC
TRBJ2-6,TRBV5-6,NA,NA,CASSGTDHSGANVLTF,TGTGCCAGCAGCGGGACTGACCACTCTGGGGCCAACGTCCTGACTTTC
TRBJ1-4,TRBV19,NA,TRBD1,CASSIVGTANEKLFF,TGTGCCAGTAGTATAGTAGGGACAGCTAATGAAAAACTGTTTTTT
TRBJ1-3,TRBV6-1,NA,NA,CASGGGAAWTRNTIYF,TGTGCCAGCGGTGGAGGGGCCGCTTGGACCCGAAACACCATATATTTT
TRBJ2-5,TRBV7-2,NA,NA,CASSLTPGARQRETQYF,TGTGCCAGCAGCTTAACACCCGGCGCTAGACAACGGGAGACCCAGTACTTC
TRBJ1-3,TRBV5-4,NA,NA,CASSLDSGTSGNTIYF,TGTGCCAGCAGCTTGGATTCGGGAACGTCTGGAAACACCATATATTTT
TRBJ1-1,TRBV4-2,few,NA,CASSQTAMNTEAFF,TGTGCCAGCAGCCAGACGGCCATGAACACTGAAGCTTTCTTT
TRBJ1-2,TRBV5-1,few,NA,CASSLVAGTSTLVNYGYTF,TGCGCCAGCAGCTTGGTCGCAGGGACCTCGACCCTAGTTAACTATGGCTACACCTTC
TRBJ1-2,TRBV7-3,NA,NA,CASSTNNGYTF,TGTGCCAGCAGCACAAACAATGGCTACACCTTC
TRBJ1-3,TRBV18,NA,NA,CASSGVAGNTIYF,TGTGCCAGCTCTGGGGTGGCTGGAAACACCATATATTTT
TRBJ2-3,TRBV27,NA,NA,CASSFYPGGYTTDTQYF,TGTGCCAGCAGTTTCTACCCGGGCGGGTACACCACAGATACGCAGTATTTT